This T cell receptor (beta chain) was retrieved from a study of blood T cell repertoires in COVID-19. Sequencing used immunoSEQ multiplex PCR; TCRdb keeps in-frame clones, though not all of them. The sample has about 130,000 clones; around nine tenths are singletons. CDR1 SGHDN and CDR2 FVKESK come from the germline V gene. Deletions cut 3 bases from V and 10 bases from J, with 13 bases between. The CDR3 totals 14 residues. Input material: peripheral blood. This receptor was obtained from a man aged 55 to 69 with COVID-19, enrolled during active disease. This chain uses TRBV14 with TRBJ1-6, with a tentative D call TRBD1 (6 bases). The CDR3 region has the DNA TGTGCCAGCAGCCAGGGCCAGGGACAATCACCCCTCCACTTT. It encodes CASSQGQGQSPLHF.